This passage covers 11 T cell receptor beta chains from one sample sequenced in a study of regulatory T cells in long-lasting Graves disease. The sample's time point: persistent/refractory GD, antithyroid drugs over 5 years with positive TRAb. Researchers made the TCR library from RNA that was extracted from PBMCs. With iRepertoire HTBI primers and Arm-PCR of CDR3 regions, TCR beta libraries were built. TCRdb ran MiXCR on the multiplex PCR reads and lists one entry per CDR3 protein. The repertoire includes approximately 500,000 distinct CDR3 sequences, 20% to 25% of them detected once, and around 7% sits in the top ten. The sequencing used peripheral blood mononuclear cells (PBMCs), collected when the disease was refractory, from a patient treated with antithyroid drugs. These receptors were obtained from a female donor with Graves disease.

The rearrangement uses TRBV4-3 and TRBJ1-2; 11 positions match TRBD1. The junction had 8 bases not matched to a gene; V was cut back by 0 bases and J by 8 bases. The CDR3 contains 16 residues. Germline-derived CDR1 and CDR2 are LGHNA and YSLEER. DNA of the CDR3: TGCGCCAGCAGCCAAGATCTGGGGGACAGGGGGGGGGGCTACACCTTC. It translates to CASSQDLGDRGGGYTF.

This clonotype was seen repeatedly, ten times or more. This chain connects TRBV12-3 or TRBV12-4 to TRBJ1-2; D remains ambiguous. The CDR3 loop spans 13 amino acids. Trimming cost V 2 bases and J 2 bases, with 6 bases left between them. CDR3 nucleotides: TGTGCCAGCAGTTTACAACAGAACTATGGCTACACCTTC. Translating it yields CASSLQQNYGYTF.

The chain couples TRBV5-5 to TRBJ2-2; D remains unclear. Germline V gene sequence: CDR1 SGHKS, CDR2 YYEKEE (reference sequence). V was clipped by 4 bases and J by 5 bases, with 6 bases between them. The CDR3 consists of 12 residues. The CDR3 sequence: CASSASTGELFF. CDR3 DNA: TGTGCCAGCAGCGCTTCGACCGGGGAGCTGTTTTTT.

This clonotype was counted at least ten times. The chain employs TRBV7-2 and TRBJ2-5; 7 bases are shared with TRBD1. CDR1 SGHTA and CDR2 FQGNSA come from the germline V gene. The CDR3 is made up of 15 amino acids. Germline trimming cut 5 bases from V and 10 bases from J; bases unmatched to any gene: 16. The CDR3 reads CASSPEGQPEWDQYF. The CDR3 nucleotides are TGTGCCAGCAGCCCCGAGGGACAGCCGGAGTGGGACCAGTACTTC.

There are a few counts of this clonotype. The chain has TRBV29-1 and TRBJ1-2, with D possibly matching TRBD1 (5 bases). Germline-derived CDR1 and CDR2 are SQVTM and ANQGSEA. This CDR3 is built from 12 residues. The V gene lost 4 bases and the J gene lost 5 bases, with 11 bases spanning the gap. This CDR3 reads CSVARGEYGYTF. The DNA for the CDR3 is TGCAGCGTTGCAAGGGGCGAATATGGCTACACCTTC.

This clonotype was observed a handful of times. This sequence joins TRBV2 and TRBJ2-5, with a possible D match to TRBD1 (6 bases). From germline, CDR1 is SNHLY and CDR2 FYNNEI. The V and J ends lost 7 bases and 1 base respectively, with 10 bases between them. The CDR3 has 13 residues. Here the CDR3 reads CASKGHLQETQYF. The CDR3 region has the DNA TGTGCCAGCAAGGGACACCTCCAAGAGACCCAGTACTTC.

This clonotype was recorded a few times. V is TRBV12-3 or TRBV12-4 and J is TRBJ1-5; a possible D gene is TRBD1 (6 bases). The V end lost 1 base, the J end lost 5 bases, and 15 bases lay between the germline ends. This CDR3 has 16 residues. Here the CDR3 reads CASSLGPPGAYQPQHF. Here the CDR3 DNA reads TGTGCCAGCAGTTTAGGGCCCCCAGGGGCCTATCAGCCCCAGCATTTT.

The table lists this clonotype with a few counts. The genes are TRBV5-1 and TRBJ2-7, with D maybe TRBD2 (6 bases). Germline loops: CDR1 SGHRS, CDR2 YFSETQ. The CDR3 is made up of 16 amino acids. Trimming stripped 0 bases from V and 3 bases from J, with 16 bases between. CDR3 DNA: TGCGCCAGCAGCTTGGCACCCCCGGGAGAACTCTACGAGCAGTACTTC. It codes for CASSLAPPGELYEQYF.

This clonotype showed up many times. The V call is TRBV10-1, the J call TRBJ2-7; D possibly matches TRBD1 or TRBD2 (5 bases each). The CDR3 runs to 16 residues. The germline V gene has CDR1 WNHNN and CDR2 SYGVQD (reference sequence). Between the trimmed V and J ends, which lost 0 bases and 2 bases, there was a span of 14 bases. The chain's CDR3 is CASSESGTKLTYEQYF. DNA for the CDR3: TGCGCCAGCAGTGAGTCTGGGACCAAACTAACCTACGAGCAGTACTTC.

This clonotype has more than one count but fewer than ten. V usage is TRBV11-1 and J usage is TRBJ2-7; D is uncertain. Germline V CDR1 and CDR2: SGHAT, FQDESV (reference sequence). Trimming took off 6 bases at V and 0 bases at J, with 9 bases between the two ends. This CDR3 comprises 13 residues. The CDR3 loop reads CASSPKFSYEQYF. The CDR3 DNA is TGTGCCAGCAGTCCAAAATTCTCCTACGAGCAGTACTTC.

Many counts were recorded for this clonotype. V and J are TRBV12-3 or TRBV12-4 and TRBJ1-2; 7 bases fit TRBD1. The CDR3 runs 15 residues. Trimming took 4 bases from V and 10 from J; bases not matched to a gene: 15. CDR3 sequence (DNA): TGTGCCAGCAGTTCCCAGGGACAGACCGTCGGAGACTACACCTTC. Encoded protein: CASSSQGQTVGDYTF.